The clone carrying this T cell receptor beta chain was observed a handful of times. This record comes from a study of T-cell reconstitution after alpha-beta-depleted transplantation in children. The germline CDR1 and CDR2 sequences are KGHSH and LQKENI. The V and J ends lost 6 bases and 7 bases, in that order; junction bases with no gene match: 12. The CDR3 spans 15 residues. Unique molecular identifiers were used in preparing the TCRbeta library. TCRdb re-derived calls from the PCR reads in MiXCR, one entry per CDR3 protein. The sample includes roughly 100,000 distinct CDR3 sequences, 8% to 9% of them seen just once.

The material sequenced was PBMCs from the stem cell graft donor, taken from the stem cell graft. This chain uses TRBV18 with TRBJ2-3, with 8 bases fitting TRBD2. The TCR was taken from a human donor who donated a stem cell graft to a child with congenital amegakaryocytic thrombocytopenia. CDR3: CASSPGTSAQNTQYF. The CDR3, as DNA: TGTGCCAGCTCTCCCGGGACTAGTGCACAGAATACGCAGTATTTT.